Listed below are T cell receptor beta chains from one sample, sequenced in a study of blood T cell repertoires in COVID-19. Assay used: immunoSEQ multiplex PCR; TCRdb lists only in-frame clones, some missing. The data contain roughly 140,000 clones, approximately 81% of them singletons. Sequences were obtained from peripheral blood. The receptors here all came from a human donor in a cohort sampled during active COVID-19. Both conserved end residues are part of each CDR3. The D gene is left open where the match is weak. Some rows have no size entry. The others give once, few or many, or a class for an expanded clone.

j_gene	v_gene	d_gene	abundance	CDR3aa	CDR3nt
TRBJ2-7	TRBV5-4	.	many	CASSQGPYYEQYF	TGTGCCAGCAGCCAGGGCCCTTACTACGAGCAGTACTTC
TRBJ2-7	TRBV7-9	TRBD1	.	CASSSQTGGVGEQYF	TGTGCCAGCAGCTCCCAGACAGGGGGCGTGGGGGAGCAGTACTTC
TRBJ2-7	TRBV19	.	.	CASSSHGGRTGYTYEQYF	TGTGCCAGTAGTAGCCACGGGGGACGGACAGGATACACCTACGAGCAGTACTTC
TRBJ2-1	TRBV3-1/TRBV3-2	.	.	CASSHPGFYNEQFF	TGTGCCAGCAGCCACCCGGGTTTCTACAATGAGCAGTTCTTC
TRBJ2-7	TRBV18	TRBD2	.	CASSPLAGVYEQYF	TGTGCCAGCTCACCGCTAGCGGGAGTGTACGAGCAGTACTTC
TRBJ2-1	TRBV15	TRBD1	few	CATSSDRVEQFF	TGTGCCACCAGCAGCGACAGGGTCGAGCAGTTCTTC
TRBJ1-6	TRBV5-1	TRBD1	.	CASSTDPTGGSPLHF	TGCGCCAGCAGCACGGATCCAACAGGGGGATCACCCCTCCACTTT
TRBJ1-1	TRBV6-1	.	.	CASSEALGNTEAFF	TGTGCCAGCAGTGAAGCCCTAGGGAACACTGAAGCTTTCTTT
TRBJ2-7	TRBV15	TRBD2	.	CATSRRLPGLAGRSYEQYF	TGTGCCACCAGCAGGAGGTTACCGGGACTAGCGGGACGCTCCTACGAGCAGTACTTC
TRBJ2-2	TRBV9	.	.	CASSVGQRNTGELFF	TGTGCCAGCAGCGTCGGCCAGCGGAACACCGGGGAGCTGTTTTTT
TRBJ1-2	TRBV18	TRBD1	.	CASSPAAGGGYGYTF	TGTGCCAGCTCACCAGCGGCAGGGGGCGGTTATGGCTACACCTTC
TRBJ1-2	TRBV27	TRBD1	few	CASSLFRQGSVDYGYTF	TGTGCCAGCAGTTTGTTCCGACAGGGTTCAGTAGACTATGGCTACACCTTC
TRBJ1-3	TRBV7-9	.	.	CASSLSSQGYTGNTIYF	TGTGCCAGCAGCTTATCGTCCCAGGGGTACACTGGAAACACCATATATTTT
TRBJ2-3	TRBV5-1	TRBD1	.	CASSPQPGQAADTQYF	TGCGCCAGCAGCCCACAACCGGGACAGGCCGCAGATACGCAGTATTTT
TRBJ2-1	TRBV6-5	TRBD1	.	CASARGPQVFEQFF	TGTGCCAGCGCGAGGGGGCCACAGGTTTTTGAGCAGTTCTTC
TRBJ1-4	TRBV21-1	.	.	CASSNPGGGEKLFF	TGTGCCAGCAGCAATCCGGGGGGAGGTGAAAAACTGTTTTTT
TRBJ2-7	TRBV28	TRBD2	.	CASSLDPPGSGRAHEQYF	TGTGCCAGCAGTTTAGACCCGCCGGGCAGCGGGAGGGCCCACGAGCAGTACTTC
TRBJ2-7	TRBV6-5	.	.	CASSPLWQGSYEQYF	TGTGCCAGCAGTCCTCTTTGGCAGGGGTCCTACGAGCAGTACTTC
TRBJ1-1	TRBV27	.	.	CASSFSTVSEAFF	TGTGCCAGCAGTTTTTCAACAGTATCCGAAGCTTTCTTT
TRBJ1-2	TRBV11-2	TRBD1	.	CASSLVRGTGVRGYTF	TGTGCCAGCAGCTTAGTACGGGGGACAGGGGTTCGTGGCTACACCTTC
TRBJ2-1	TRBV6-2/TRBV6-3	TRBD2	once	CASSLTGGGTYNEQFF	TGTGCCAGCAGCCTAACGGGGGGAGGGACCTACAATGAGCAGTTCTTC
TRBJ2-7	TRBV10-3	.	.	CAISEFVGSTYEQYF	TGTGCCATCAGTGAGTTCGTCGGGAGTACTTACGAGCAGTACTTC
TRBJ2-2	TRBV4-2	TRBD2	.	CASSLSGTSAGTGELFF	TGTGCCAGCAGCCTATCAGGGACTAGCGCTGGAACCGGGGAGCTGTTTTTT
TRBJ2-7	TRBV19	.	.	CASSTAISYEQYF	TGTGCCAGTAGTACTGCTATATCCTACGAGCAGTACTTC
TRBJ2-5	TRBV19	.	.	CASSGQIQETQYF	TGTGCCAGTAGCGGACAGATCCAAGAGACCCAGTACTTC
TRBJ1-4	TRBV3-1/TRBV3-2	.	many	CASSQDGRLSNEKLFF	TGTGCCAGCAGCCAAGATGGCAGGCTCTCTAATGAAAAACTGTTTTTT
TRBJ2-3	TRBV5-1	.	.	CASSLTGSSTDTQYF	TGCGCCAGCAGCTTAACAGGGTCTAGCACAGATACGCAGTATTTT